This T cell receptor (beta chain) was documented in a study of blood T cell repertoires in COVID-19. Study background: The samples span acute and convalescent COVID-19 from the United States, Italy and Spain. PBMCs, B-cell-depleted T cells, or T cells were the source of the cDNA or gDNA that made up the material.

CDR1 and CDR2 (germline): SGHAT, FQNNGV. The CDR3 consists of 14 residues. J lost 2 bases, V lost 4 bases, and 4 bases had no gene match. As handled by the study authors: Estimation of nucleated cell counts was performed using reference gene primer amplification. Assay: immunoSEQ multiplex PCR; the TCRdb copy retains only in-frame clones and omits some. V and J calls and clone size are given by that table; D and trimming were obtained from the DNA. The sample records more than 20,000 clones, around 90% being singletons. This clone was seen just once. The chain carries TRBV11-2 and TRBJ2-5; TRBD2 matches at 7 bases. This receptor was taken from a man between 65 and 85 years old with acute or convalescent COVID-19. Input material: peripheral blood. The CDR3 DNA reads TGTGCCAGCAGCTGGGGAGCGGGACAAGAGACCCAGTACTTC. This codes for CASSWGAGQETQYF.